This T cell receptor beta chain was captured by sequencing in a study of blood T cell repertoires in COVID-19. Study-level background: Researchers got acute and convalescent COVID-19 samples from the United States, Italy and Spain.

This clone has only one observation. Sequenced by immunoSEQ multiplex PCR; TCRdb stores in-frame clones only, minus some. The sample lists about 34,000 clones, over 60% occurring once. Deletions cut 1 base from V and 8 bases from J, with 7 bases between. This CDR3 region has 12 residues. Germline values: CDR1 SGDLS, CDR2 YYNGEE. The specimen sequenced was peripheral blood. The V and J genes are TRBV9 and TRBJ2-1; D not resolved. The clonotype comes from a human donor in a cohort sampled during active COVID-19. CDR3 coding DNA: TGTGCCAGCAGCGTACTGGGCTATGAGCAGTTCTTC. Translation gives CASSVLGYEQFF.